Sequencing of this TCR beta chain was carried out in a study of blood T cell repertoires in COVID-19. Ages ranged from roughly 18 to 100 years, with residence in 24 US areas. Assignment of participants to cohorts was predicated upon participant-reported clinical history. The V gene lost 2 bases and the J gene lost 0 bases, with 2 bases spanning the gap. Germline CDR1 reads SGHAT; CDR2 reads FQNNGV. This CDR3 contains 13 residues. Libraries were prepared by immunoSEQ multiplex PCR; TCRdb keeps only in-frame clonotypes and omits some of them. The sample contains about 440,000 clones, about 90% of which appear only once.

The TCR originated in a man younger than 35 who had recovered from COVID-19. The sequenced sample was PBMCs or T cells enriched from blood (not recorded which). The rearrangement links TRBV11-2 to TRBJ2-4; D remains ambiguous. The CDR3 loop is CASSLLAKNIQYF. CDR3 nucleotides: TGTGCCAGCAGCTTACTAGCCAAAAACATTCAGTACTTC.